This record concerns one T cell receptor beta chain sequence. This sample was taken from a study of blood T cell repertoires in COVID-19. Background on the study: The United States, Italy and Spain provided the acute and convalescent COVID-19 samples. Sample material is recorded as cDNA or gDNA derived from T cells, B-cell-depleted T cells, or PBMCs.

In the authors' methods: Reference gene primer amplification yielded estimated nucleated cell counts. Profiled with immunoSEQ multiplex PCR; TCRdb holds only in-frame clones, not every one. The V and J calls and clone size come from that table; D and trimming were worked out from the DNA. The table includes some 290,000 clones, just under 90% detected once. Recruited during active infection, patients (from Seattle) were subsequently followed longitudinally. Sequenced material: peripheral blood. This receptor was obtained from a woman younger than 45 with COVID-19, enrolled during active disease.

The CDR3 nucleotides are TGTGCCAGCAGCCCGTCCTCAGGGGAAAAACTGTTTTTT. Amino acid sequence: CASSPSSGEKLFF. The chain uses TRBV7-9 and TRBJ1-4, with D possibly TRBD1 on 5 matching bases. Germline-derived CDR1 and CDR2 are SEHNR and FQNEAQ (reference sequence). The germline V and J ends were trimmed by 5 bases and 8 bases, with 12 bases remaining between them. The CDR3 has 13 residues.